These 10 T cell receptor beta chains share one sample of origin, sequenced in a study of shared clonotypes between healthy human individuals (dated by TCRdb to 2019 to 2021). Library creation used the immunoSEQ multiplex PCR assay. TCRdb obtained this table from immuneACCESS and retained in-frame rearrangements with V and J assigned. These tables miss some clones; where compared with another copy, unresolved V genes account for less than half of the shortfall, and the remainder is unexplained. Present in this sample are around 1.9 million clones, approximately 92% of which were seen just once. The biggest ten clones account for more than 1.5% of the sample. CD8 naive samples were obtained by positive selection for CCR7 among CD45RO-negative cells, yielding a CD45RA+CCR7+ population from which TemRA cells were excluded. Specimen: naive CD8+ T cells from PBMCs. The sample's cell subset or site label is to be understood as: CD45RA+CCR7+. All receptors come from a man aged 18 to 35 in good health. Some clones in this sample may be carry-over from other donors' samples.

CDR3: CASSFSSGGIAYEQYF. CDR3 bases: TGTGCCAGCAGTTTTAGCAGCGGGGGGATCGCCTACGAGCAGTACTTC. This rearrangement joins TRBV27 to TRBJ2-7; 9 bases map to TRBD2. J gave up 2 bases and V 3 bases, and 8 bases lay outside the gene matches. Germline CDR1 and CDR2: MNHEY and SMNVEV (reference sequence). The CDR3 loop spans 16 amino acids.

In DNA, the CDR3 is TGTGCCAGCAGCGTAGCTGAGGGGTTAGGGGAGACCCAGTACTTC. Amino acids: CASSVAEGLGETQYF. This chain connects TRBV9 to TRBJ2-5; D possibly matches TRBD1 or TRBD2 (5 bases each). The CDR3 has 15 residues. Per germline, CDR1 SGDLS and CDR2 YYNGEE. The V and J ends lost 0 bases and 5 bases respectively, with 14 bases between them.

Only one count was recorded for this clone. The chain is built from TRBV6-5 and TRBJ1-1; D is ambiguous. The ends were cut back, 0 bases at V and 6 bases at J, with 14 bases in the middle. Germline V gives CDR1 MNHEY, CDR2 SVGAGI. CDR3 length: 15 amino acids. Here the CDR3 reads CASSYSEGIKAEAFF. CDR3 bases: TGTGCCAGCAGTTACTCGGAGGGAATTAAGGCTGAAGCTTTCTTT.

The chain is built from TRBV15 and TRBJ1-2, with D maybe TRBD1 (6 bases). CDR3 length: 17 amino acids. The germline CDR1 and CDR2 sequences are LNHNV and YYDKDF (reference sequence). Trimming removed 0 bases at V and 2 bases at J, with 16 bases between. The CDR3 bases are TGTGCCACCAGCAGAGATGTCTCGGGGGCACGGAACTATGGCTACACCTTC. Protein: CATSRDVSGARNYGYTF. The full variable domain, completed using reference TRBV15 and TRBJ1-2, is DAMVIQNPRYQVTQFGKPVTLSCSQTLNHNVMYWYQQKSSQAPKLLFHYYDKDFNNEADTPDNFQSRRPNTSFCFLDIRSPGLGDTAMYLCATSRDVSGARNYGYTFGSGTRLTVV.

This rearrangement joins TRBV7-8 to TRBJ2-5; a weak D match, TRBD1 (6 bases). The CDR3 runs 16 residues. Germline V lookup: CDR1 SGHVS, CDR2 FQNEAQ. V lost 1 base, J lost 4 bases, and 16 bases lay in between. The DNA for the CDR3 is TGTGCCAGCAGCTTAGTGTCAGGGGCGGATGGAGAGACCCAGTACTTC. Protein: CASSLVSGADGETQYF.

In its sample, this clone was seen once. The J gene is TRBJ2-2, the V gene TRBV11-2; TRBD2 agrees at 9 bases. From germline, CDR1 is SGHAT and CDR2 FQNNGV. Germline trimming cut 2 bases from V and 6 bases from J; bases unmatched to any gene: 13. The CDR3 is made up of 18 amino acids. CDR3 residues: CASSLWPRDAGGAGELFF. Written as DNA, the CDR3 is TGTGCCAGCAGCTTATGGCCCAGGGATGCGGGGGGGGCCGGGGAGCTGTTTTTT.

The chain recombines TRBV5-8 with TRBJ2-7; no firm D call. The CDR3 covers 11 residues. V lost 5 bases and J 3 bases, leaving 6 bases between the germline ends. CDR1 and CDR2 from the germline V gene are SGHTS and YDEGEE. The CDR3 DNA sequence: TGTGCCAGCAGGACTGTCTACGAGCAGTACTTC. Residues: CASRTVYEQYF.

The chain carries TRBV10-3 and TRBJ2-7; the D is unclear. V was clipped by 3 bases and J by 0 bases, with 12 bases between them. The CDR3 has 15 residues. From germline, CDR1 is ENHRY and CDR2 SYGVKD. In nucleotides, the CDR3 is TGTGCCATCAGTGAATCGATGACGGTCTCCTACGAGCAGTACTTC. Amino acid sequence: CAISESMTVSYEQYF.

V gene TRBV7-9 combines with J gene TRBJ1-1; D gene ambiguous. Germline CDR1 SEHNR, CDR2 FQNEAQ (reference sequence). The V gene lost 5 bases and the J gene lost 6 bases, with 10 bases spanning the gap. This CDR3 contains 12 residues. The CDR3 loop is CASSPPVAEAFF. Written as DNA, the CDR3 is TGTGCCAGCAGCCCCCCTGTGGCTGAAGCTTTCTTT.

The rearrangement uses TRBV7-9 and TRBJ2-1, with TRBD1 identical over 7 bases. V lost 5 bases and J lost 4; bases outside the gene matches: 8. CDR1 is SEHNR, CDR2 FQNEAQ, per germline (reference sequence). This CDR3 spans 15 amino acids. The CDR3 loop reads CASSDGTASYNEQFF. The DNA for the CDR3 is TGTGCCAGCAGCGACGGGACAGCGTCTTACAATGAGCAGTTCTTC.